The source of this T cell receptor beta chain is a study of tumor-infiltrating lymphocytes in glioblastoma multiforme. Points from the study as a whole: No surface-marker sorting into functional T cell subtypes was done.

Three nested ARM-PCR rounds with V-beta and C-beta primers built TCRB libraries. TCRB-specific cDNA synthesis used 0.4 to 0.55 ug of total RNA. Unique molecular identifiers were not described for the libraries. A single record per CDR3 protein comes from TCRdb applying MiXCR to the multiplex PCR reads. The repertoire holds about 10,000 distinct CDR3 sequences, with about 70% as singletons. Germline CDR1 SGHNT, CDR2 YENEEA. The CDR3 loop spans 13 amino acids. Trimming pared 4 bases from V and 9 bases from J, leaving 13 bases between. As to this clonotype: The antigen is undetermined.

This sequence joins TRBV11-3 and TRBJ2-1, with D perhaps given as TRBD1 or TRBD2 (5 bases each). The specimen sequenced was brain tumor tissue. This TCR derives from a male donor with glioblastoma. CDR3 DNA sequence: TGTGCCAGCAGCTACGGGGCGAACATTGAGCAGTTCTTC. Residues: CASSYGANIEQFF.